The clone carrying this TCR beta chain was observed a single time. Its cognate antigen is unknown. The sample is drawn from a study of early T cells in non-severe SARS-CoV-2 infection. Individual cDNA molecules were tagged with unique molecular identifiers, the study reported. MiXCR, applied by TCRdb to the 5' RACE reads, yields one record per CDR3 protein. The sample gives 85,000 to 100,000 distinct CDR3 sequences, about 10% of which show up once; 4.7% is in the top ten. The study, taken as a whole, reports: Anti-spike CD8 responses were favored by VDJdb matching, which missed private and CD4 specificities.

CDR3 length: 14 amino acids. V lost 6 bases and J 3 bases, leaving 15 bases between the germline ends. Looked up from germline, CDR1 is MNHEY and CDR2 is SVGEGT. This receptor was identified in an adult who was a healthcare worker with PCR-confirmed SARS-CoV-2 infection or an uninfected control (not recorded which). The J gene is TRBJ2-7, the V gene TRBV6-2 or TRBV6-3; the D call may be TRBD1 or TRBD2 (6 bases each). The sequenced sample was whole blood, obtained at baseline. The CDR3 bases are TGTGCCAGCAGCGGGATCAAGGGGGGCTACGAGCAGTACTTC. This encodes CASSGIKGGYEQYF.